This T cell receptor (beta chain) was captured in a study of patients and donors after allogeneic stem cell transplantation (dated by TCRdb to the early 2020s). Library preparation used RT-PCR. Sequenced using a NextSeq 550. TCRdb reworked the public reads: Q25 trimming with fastp, MiXCR clone assembly, productive beta chains retained. A single entry per CDR3 protein holds the most common genes and DNA from its merged rows. Recorded for this sample are about 100,000 distinct CDR3 sequences; 35% of them occurred a single time. Around 25% of the sample is in the top ten clones. As concerns this clonotype: What this receptor recognizes is not known. Qualities for individual bases were not recorded, and no much larger clone is one base off.

V is trimmed back by 3 bases and J by 3 bases, and the junction contains 4 bases that no gene match accounts for. From its cysteine to its phenylalanine, the CDR3 spans 14 amino acids. Just the 42-base CDR3 DNA is kept, in frame starting at base 1. The sequence was obtained from a human donor who was either an allogeneic HSCT recipient or a stem cell or donor lymphocyte infusion donor (not recorded which). It is not recorded whose cells these are; they may come from a transplant donor. This chain is built from TRBV12-3 or TRBV12-4 and TRBJ2-5; the central 7 bases match TRBD2. Sequencing was done on a sample of blood, either unsorted or a sorted T cell fraction (not recorded which). The nucleotide sequence is TGTGCCAGCAGTTTCAGGCTAGCGGAAGAGACCCAGTACTTC. This encodes CASSFRLAEETQYF.